This is a list of T cell receptor beta chains from one sample in a study of metastatic and nonmetastatic thyroid tumors. TCRdb re-analyzed the PCR reads through MiXCR. The sample consists of nearly 15,000 clones, roughly 20% of them appearing once. The sample taken for sequencing was blood. The receptors were gathered from a female donor with papillary thyroid cancer or a benign thyroid nodule (not recorded which). Some clones in this sample may be carry-over from other donors' samples. Each CDR3 is given with its conserved first and last residue. D genes are given only for firm matches. Clone size is given for some rows only: seen once, a few or many times, or a class if the clone is expanded.

v_gene	abundance	d_gene	len	j_gene	CDR3aa	CDR3nt
TRBV7-2	many	TRBD1	14	TRBJ2-2	CASSWTGYTGELFF	TGTGCCAGCAGCTGGACAGGGTACACCGGGGAGCTGTTTTTT
TRBV4-1	many	NA	14	TRBJ1-2	CASSQQEWGYGYTF	TGCGCCAGCAGCCAACAGGAATGGGGCTATGGCTACACCTTC
TRBV5-1	NA	NA	13	TRBJ2-7	CASSLVYPDEQYF	TGCGCCAGCAGCTTGGTCTATCCTGACGAGCAGTACTTC
TRBV20-1	many	NA	15	TRBJ2-1	CSARRGGAAYNEQFF	TGCAGTGCTAGGCGGGGTGGGGCAGCCTACAATGAGCAGTTCTTC
TRBV5-1	many	NA	16	TRBJ1-2	CASSSHSRTANRGYTF	TGCGCCAGCAGTTCACACAGCAGGACCGCGAACCGGGGCTACACCTTC
TRBV5-6	many	TRBD1	14	TRBJ1-2	CASSKGQWEAGYTF	TGTGCCAGCAGCAAGGGACAGTGGGAGGCTGGCTACACCTTC
TRBV7-9	many	NA	15	TRBJ2-1	CASSQGPTSYNEQFF	TGTGCCAGCAGCCAAGGACCCACATCCTACAATGAGCAGTTCTTC
TRBV4-1	many	NA	17	TRBJ2-1	CASSQGDTLLSYNEQFF	TGCGCCAGCAGCCAAGGAGATACCCTCCTCTCCTACAATGAGCAGTTCTTC
TRBV7-3	many	NA	15	TRBJ2-5	CASSPFGDEGETQYF	TGTGCCAGCAGCCCGTTCGGGGACGAGGGCGAGACCCAGTACTTC
TRBV29-1	NA	TRBD1	15	TRBJ2-2	CSVDRQGSNTGELFF	TGCAGCGTTGACCGACAGGGATCGAACACCGGGGAGCTGTTTTTT
TRBV19	NA	TRBD2	14	TRBJ2-7	CVSSIGGEGYEQYF	TGTGTCAGTAGTATAGGCGGGGAGGGCTACGAGCAGTACTTC
TRBV9	many	TRBD2	17	TRBJ2-1	CASSVELAGGLYNEQFF	TGTGCCAGCAGCGTAGAGCTAGCGGGAGGCCTCTACAATGAGCAGTTCTTC
TRBV6-1	once	TRBD1	12	TRBJ2-5	CASHRGYETQYF	TGTGCCAGCCACAGGGGGTACGAGACCCAGTACTTC
TRBV6-5	NA	NA	14	TRBJ1-2	CASSSTQRRHGYTF	TGTGCCAGCAGCTCTACTCAAAGACGACATGGCTACACCTTC
TRBV20-1	medium-sized	TRBD1	15	TRBJ1-2	CSATGTATANYGYTF	TGCAGTGCCACAGGGACAGCAACAGCTAACTATGGCTACACCTTC
TRBV6-2/TRBV6-3	NA	TRBD1	14	TRBJ2-1	CASSWDSSYNEQFF	TGTGCCAGCAGTTGGGACAGCTCCTACAATGAGCAGTTCTTC
TRBV6-1	few	NA	13	TRBJ1-3	CASSPSSGNTIYF	TGTGCCAGCAGCCCCTCCTCTGGAAACACCATATATTTT
TRBV7-2	medium-sized	NA	13	TRBJ2-7	CASSSPGSYEQYF	TGTGCCAGCAGCTCCCCTGGCTCCTACGAGCAGTACTTC
TRBV20-1	many	NA	15	TRBJ2-7	CSAEPGTPPPYEQYF	TGCAGTGCAGAACCCGGGACTCCGCCCCCCTACGAGCAGTACTTC
TRBV9	many	NA	15	TRBJ1-5	CASSPSSSFGQPQHF	TGTGCCAGCAGCCCTTCGTCGAGTTTCGGACAGCCCCAGCATTTT
TRBV12-3/TRBV12-4	NA	TRBD1	17	TRBJ1-5	CASRLGGGEYTNQPQHF	TGTGCCAGCCGATTAGGAGGGGGCGAATATACAAATCAGCCCCAGCATTTT
TRBV6-5	NA	NA	16	TRBJ2-2	CASSYGGGRRSGELFF	TGTGCCAGCAGTTACGGGGGAGGAAGAAGGTCCGGGGAGCTGTTTTTT
TRBV3-1	many	NA	14	TRBJ1-1	CASSQDLENTEAFF	TGTGCCAGCAGCCAAGATCTGGAGAACACTGAAGCTTTCTTT
TRBV7-8	many	NA	13	TRBJ2-5	CASSERRQETQYF	TGTGCCAGCAGCGAACGGCGGCAAGAGACCCAGTACTTC
TRBV5-1	NA	NA	13	TRBJ2-2	CASTQANTGELFF	TGCGCCAGCACACAGGCGAACACCGGGGAGCTGTTTTTT
TRBV7-6	many	TRBD1	15	TRBJ1-5	CASSPGTGKNQPQHF	TGTGCCAGCAGCCCTGGGACAGGGAAAAATCAGCCCCAGCATTTT
TRBV6-1	medium-sized	TRBD1	15	TRBJ2-7	CASSTDRGEGVVQYF	TGTGCCAGCAGCACCGACAGGGGGGAAGGGGTGGTGCAGTACTTC
TRBV12-5	NA	NA	17	TRBJ2-7	CASGLAMSGETLYEQYF	TGTGCTAGTGGTTTGGCTATGTCAGGAGAGACCCTTTACGAGCAGTACTTC
TRBV7-9	many	TRBD1	15	TRBJ1-2	CASRAQGPNNYGYTF	TGTGCCAGCAGGGCACAGGGGCCCAATAACTATGGCTACACCTTC
TRBV6-1	few	NA	14	TRBJ1-6	CASTRVRGNSPLHF	TGTGCCAGCACGAGGGTCAGGGGTAATTCACCCCTCCACTTT